Listed below are T cell receptor beta chains from one sample, sequenced in a study of T cells in localized non-small cell lung cancer. Some clones are missing from TCRdb's copy, which holds only in-frame ones; the method was immunoSEQ multiplex PCR. The sample lists around 96,000 clones; approximately 90% were seen once. The source material was PBMCs, sampled before any cancer treatment. The source of these receptors is a woman aged 40 to 75 with stage II squamous cell lung carcinoma. Both conserved end residues are part of each CDR3. The order of the fields is V gene, J gene, CDR3 protein.

V: TRBV6-1; J: TRBJ1-2; CDR3: CASSRGPVGYTF
V: TRBV27; J: TRBJ1-2; CDR3: CASSSGALYGYTF
V: TRBV7-9; J: TRBJ1-2; CDR3: CASSPPQGDYGYTF
V: TRBV5-6; J: TRBJ1-2; CDR3: CASSFERTELHYGYTF
V: TRBV5-4; J: TRBJ2-3; CDR3: CASSSSTDTQYF
V: TRBV7-2; J: TRBJ1-2; CDR3: CASSPGQEYYGYTF
V: TRBV5-1; J: TRBJ1-6; CDR3: CASSSQGQISSPLHF
V: TRBV6-1; J: TRBJ2-3; CDR3: CASSESPTGGTDTQYF
V: TRBV5-4; J: TRBJ2-7; CDR3: CASSLDGDYEQYF
V: TRBV6-5; J: TRBJ1-2; CDR3: CASSGQVHYGYTF
V: TRBV19; J: TRBJ1-1; CDR3: CASRRGLNTEAFF
V: TRBV28; J: TRBJ2-2; CDR3: CASSPGTRDAGELFF
V: TRBV5-4; J: TRBJ1-1; CDR3: CASSLPKQGLNTEAFF
V: TRBV10-3; J: TRBJ1-1; CDR3: CAISSGGQGTEAFF
V: TRBV19; J: TRBJ1-1; CDR3: CASSSLGHTEAFF
V: TRBV5-1; J: TRBJ2-7; CDR3: CASSLDKQGSYEQYF
V: TRBV2; J: TRBJ1-5; CDR3: CASRRGDASNQPQHF
V: TRBV7-9; J: TRBJ2-7; CDR3: CASSVRDISYEQYF
V: TRBV7-9; J: TRBJ2-7; CDR3: CASSLEAAGQYF
V: TRBV7-9; J: TRBJ1-2; CDR3: CASSLGRGNYGYTF